Listed here is a single T cell receptor beta chain. Antigen: not known. The data are from a study of T-cell memory formation after mild COVID-19. General study results and limits: Pre-infection memory held some responding clones, suggesting pre-existing cross-reactive T cells responded. Balance between CD4 and CD8 was seen in clones contracting day 15 to 85, and a CD4+ lean was seen in later expanders. CD4+ contracting clones were found mainly in CM and EM, and CD8+ ones in EMRA.

TCRalpha and TCRbeta libraries used 5'RACE with constant-segment primers and UMIs. One entry per CDR3 protein, called by TCRdb with MiXCR from the 5' RACE reads. Among 250,000 to 400,000 distinct CDR3 sequences listed, roughly an eighth were seen once. The junction had 10 bases not matched to a gene; V was cut back by 6 bases and J by 0 bases. This CDR3 has 16 residues. From germline, CDR1 is MGHDK and CDR2 SYGVNS. The receptor's source is a man aged 18 to 29 who had mild COVID-19 (a few samples of this study predate the infection). Cell type and time point are not known. V usage is TRBV25-1 and J usage is TRBJ2-7, with TRBD1 matching over 8 bases. Material: PBMCs or a T cell subset sorted from them (not recorded which). CDR3 in DNA: TGTGCCAGCAGCTCCTCCGACAGGGGTAGCTCCTACGAGCAGTACTTC. This codes for CASSSSDRGSSYEQYF.